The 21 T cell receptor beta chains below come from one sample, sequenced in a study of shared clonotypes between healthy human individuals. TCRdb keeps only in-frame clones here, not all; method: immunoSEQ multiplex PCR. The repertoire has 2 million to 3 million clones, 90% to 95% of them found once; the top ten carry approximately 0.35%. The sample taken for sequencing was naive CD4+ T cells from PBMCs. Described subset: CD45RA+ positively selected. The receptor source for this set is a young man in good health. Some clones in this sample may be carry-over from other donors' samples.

CDR3 coding DNA: TGTGCCAGCAGTTACCGGGGGACGGGGGCCTACGAGCAGTACTTC. It codes for CASSYRGTGAYEQYF. The chain combines TRBV6-6 with TRBJ2-7; tentatively, D is TRBD2 (6 bases). The CDR3 runs 15 residues. The V and J ends lost 2 bases and 2 bases respectively, with 13 bases between them. Germline CDR1 is MNHNY and CDR2 is SVGAGI (reference sequence).

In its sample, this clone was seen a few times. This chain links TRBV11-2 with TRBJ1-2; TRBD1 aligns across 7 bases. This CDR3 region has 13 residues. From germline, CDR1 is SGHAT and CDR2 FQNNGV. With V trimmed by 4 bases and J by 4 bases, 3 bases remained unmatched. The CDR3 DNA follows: TGTGCCAGCAGCTCCGACAGGGCCTATGGCTACACCTTC. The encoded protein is CASSSDRAYGYTF.

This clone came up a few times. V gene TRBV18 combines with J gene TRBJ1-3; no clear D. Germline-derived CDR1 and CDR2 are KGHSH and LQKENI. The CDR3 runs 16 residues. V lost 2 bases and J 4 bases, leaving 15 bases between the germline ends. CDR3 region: CASSPSRLSQGNTIYF. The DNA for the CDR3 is TGTGCCAGCTCACCATCCCGTCTAAGTCAAGGAAACACCATATATTTT.

The CDR3: CASSSGLAGVAGELFF. In DNA form, the CDR3 reads TGTGCCAGCAGCTCAGGACTAGCGGGAGTGGCCGGGGAGCTGTTTTTT. The genes are TRBV7-3 and TRBJ2-2; 13 positions agree with TRBD2. V lost 4 bases, J lost 6 bases, and 5 bases stayed unmatched. The CDR3 has 16 residues. Germline assignment: CDR1 SGHTA and CDR2 FQGTGA. The full variable domain, rest sourced from reference TRBV7-3 and TRBJ2-2, is GAGVSQTPSNKVTEKGKYVELRCDPISGHTALYWYRQSLGQGPEFLIYFQGTGAADDSGLPNDRFFAVRPEGSVSTLKIQRTERGDSAVYLCASSSGLAGVAGELFFGEGSRLTVL.

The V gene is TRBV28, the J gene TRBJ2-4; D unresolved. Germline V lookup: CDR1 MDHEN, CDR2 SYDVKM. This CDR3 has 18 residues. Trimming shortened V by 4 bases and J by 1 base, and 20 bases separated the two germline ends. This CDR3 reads CASSSEVVGSWAKNIQYF. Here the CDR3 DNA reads TGTGCCAGCAGTTCCGAGGTTGTGGGTAGCTGGGCCAAAAACATTCAGTACTTC.

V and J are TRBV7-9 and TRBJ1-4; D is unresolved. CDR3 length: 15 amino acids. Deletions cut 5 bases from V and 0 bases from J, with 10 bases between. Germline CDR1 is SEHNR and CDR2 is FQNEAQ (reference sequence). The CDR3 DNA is TGTGCCAGCAGCCTCCCACTTGCAACTAATGAAAAACTGTTTTTT. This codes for CASSLPLATNEKLFF. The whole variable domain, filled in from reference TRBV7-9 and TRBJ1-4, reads DTGVSQNPRHKITKRGQNVTFRCDPISEHNRLYWYRQTLGQGPEFLTYFQNEAQLEKSRLLSDRFSAERPKGSFSTLEIQRTEQGDSAMYLCASSLPLATNEKLFFGSGTQLSVL.

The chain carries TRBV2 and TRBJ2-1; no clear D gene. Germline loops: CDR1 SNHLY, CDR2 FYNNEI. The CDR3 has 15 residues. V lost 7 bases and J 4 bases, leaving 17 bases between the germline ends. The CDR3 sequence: CASNSGGSRYNEQFF. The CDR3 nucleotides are TGTGCCAGCAACTCGGGTGGATCTCGGTACAATGAGCAGTTCTTC. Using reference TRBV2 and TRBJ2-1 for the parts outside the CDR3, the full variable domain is EPEVTQTPSHQVTQMGQEVILRCVPISNHLYFYWYRQILGQKVEFLVSFYNNEISEKSEIFDDQFSVERPDGSNFTLKIRSTKLEDSAMYFCASNSGGSRYNEQFFGPGTRLTVL.

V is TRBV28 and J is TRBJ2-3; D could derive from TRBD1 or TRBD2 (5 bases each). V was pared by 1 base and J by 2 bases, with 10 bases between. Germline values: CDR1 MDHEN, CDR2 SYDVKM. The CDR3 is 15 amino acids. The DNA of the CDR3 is TGTGCCAGCAGTTTATCAGGGAGCCCCACAGATACGCAGTATTTT. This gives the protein CASSLSGSPTDTQYF.

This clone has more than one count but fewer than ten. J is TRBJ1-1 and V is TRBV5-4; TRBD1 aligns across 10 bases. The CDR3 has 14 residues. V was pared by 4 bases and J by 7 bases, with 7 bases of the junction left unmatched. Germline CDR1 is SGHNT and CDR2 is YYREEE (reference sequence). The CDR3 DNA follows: TGTGCCAGCAGCCAGGGACAGGGGAGGAATGAAGCTTTCTTT. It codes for CASSQGQGRNEAFF.

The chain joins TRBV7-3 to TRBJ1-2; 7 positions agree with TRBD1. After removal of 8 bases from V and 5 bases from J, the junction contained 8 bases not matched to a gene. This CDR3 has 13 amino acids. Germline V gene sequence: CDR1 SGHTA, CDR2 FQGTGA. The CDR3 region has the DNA TGTGCCAGCCCCAGGGGGGAAGGGTATGGCTACACCTTC. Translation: CASPRGEGYGYTF.

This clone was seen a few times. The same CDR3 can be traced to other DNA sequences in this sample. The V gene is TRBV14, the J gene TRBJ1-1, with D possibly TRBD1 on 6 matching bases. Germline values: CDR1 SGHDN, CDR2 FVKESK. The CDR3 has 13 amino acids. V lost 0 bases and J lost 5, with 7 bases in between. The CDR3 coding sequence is TGTGCCAGCAGCCAAGATCAGGGGACTGAAGCTTTCTTT. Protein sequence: CASSQDQGTEAFF. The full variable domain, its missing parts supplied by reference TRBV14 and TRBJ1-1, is EAGVTQFPSHSVIEKGQTVTLRCDPISGHDNLYWYRRVMGKEIKFLLHFVKESKQDESGMPNNRFLAERTGGTYSTLKVQPAELEDSGVYFCASSQDQGTEAFFGQGTRLTVV.

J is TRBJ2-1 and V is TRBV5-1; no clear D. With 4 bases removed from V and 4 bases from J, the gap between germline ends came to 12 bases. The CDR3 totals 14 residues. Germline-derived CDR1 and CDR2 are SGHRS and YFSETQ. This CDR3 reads CASSPRRWYNEQFF. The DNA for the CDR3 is TGCGCCAGCAGCCCTCGTCGATGGTACAATGAGCAGTTCTTC.

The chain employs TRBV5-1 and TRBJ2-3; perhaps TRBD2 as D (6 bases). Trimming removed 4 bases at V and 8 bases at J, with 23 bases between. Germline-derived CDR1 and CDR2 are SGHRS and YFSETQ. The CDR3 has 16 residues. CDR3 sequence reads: CASSPRGGGVGGTQYF. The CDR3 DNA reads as TGCGCCAGCAGCCCCCGGGGCGGAGGGGTCGGGGGTACGCAGTATTTT. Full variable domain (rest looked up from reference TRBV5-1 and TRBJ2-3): KAGVTQTPRYLIKTRGQQVTLSCSPISGHRSVSWYQQTPGQGLQFLFEYFSETQRNKGNFPGRFSGRQFSNSRSEMNVSTLELGDSALYLCASSPRGGGVGGTQYFGPGTRLTVL.

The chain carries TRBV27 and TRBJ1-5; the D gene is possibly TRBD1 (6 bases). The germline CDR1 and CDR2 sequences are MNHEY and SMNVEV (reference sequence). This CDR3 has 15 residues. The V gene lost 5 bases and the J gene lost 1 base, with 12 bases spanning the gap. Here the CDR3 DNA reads TGTGCCAGCAGTCGTCGGGGGGGCAGCAATCAGCCCCAGCATTTT. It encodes CASSRRGGSNQPQHF.

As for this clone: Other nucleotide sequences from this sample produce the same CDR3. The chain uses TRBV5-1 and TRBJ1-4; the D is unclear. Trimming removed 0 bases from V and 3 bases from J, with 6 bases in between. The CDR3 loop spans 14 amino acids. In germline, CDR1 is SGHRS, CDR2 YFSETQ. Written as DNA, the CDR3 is TGCGCCAGCAGCTTGGAGCCCCCTAATGAAAAACTGTTTTTT. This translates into CASSLEPPNEKLFF.

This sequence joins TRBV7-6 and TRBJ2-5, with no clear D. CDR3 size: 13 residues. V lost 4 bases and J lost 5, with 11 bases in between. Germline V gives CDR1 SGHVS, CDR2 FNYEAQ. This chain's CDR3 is CASSSSHRETQYF. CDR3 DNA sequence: TGTGCCAGCAGCTCCTCCCATAGGGAGACCCAGTACTTC.

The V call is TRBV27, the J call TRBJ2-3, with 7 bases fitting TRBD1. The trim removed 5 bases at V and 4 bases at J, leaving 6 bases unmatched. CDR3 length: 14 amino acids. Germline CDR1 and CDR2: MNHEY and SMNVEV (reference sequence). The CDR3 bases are TGTGCCAGCAGTCCCCGACAGGGCGCAGATACGCAGTATTTT. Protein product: CASSPRQGADTQYF.

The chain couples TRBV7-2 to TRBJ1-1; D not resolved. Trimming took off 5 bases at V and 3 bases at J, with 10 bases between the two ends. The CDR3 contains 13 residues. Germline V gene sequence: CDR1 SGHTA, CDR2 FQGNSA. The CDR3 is CASSLGPDTEAFF. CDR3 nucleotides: TGTGCCAGCAGCCTAGGGCCTGACACTGAAGCTTTCTTT.

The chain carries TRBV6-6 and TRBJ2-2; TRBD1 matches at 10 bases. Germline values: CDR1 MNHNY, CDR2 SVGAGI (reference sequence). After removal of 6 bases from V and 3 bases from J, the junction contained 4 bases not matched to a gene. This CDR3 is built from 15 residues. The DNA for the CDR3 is TGTGCCAGCAGGTTGACAGGGGGCGACACCGGGGAGCTGTTTTTT. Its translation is CASRLTGGDTGELFF.

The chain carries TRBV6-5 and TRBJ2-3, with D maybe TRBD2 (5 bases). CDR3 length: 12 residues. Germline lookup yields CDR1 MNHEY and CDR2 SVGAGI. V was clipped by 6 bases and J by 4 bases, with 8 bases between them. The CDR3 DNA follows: TGTGCCAGCAGATCGGAGGCAGATACGCAGTATTTT. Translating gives CASRSEADTQYF.

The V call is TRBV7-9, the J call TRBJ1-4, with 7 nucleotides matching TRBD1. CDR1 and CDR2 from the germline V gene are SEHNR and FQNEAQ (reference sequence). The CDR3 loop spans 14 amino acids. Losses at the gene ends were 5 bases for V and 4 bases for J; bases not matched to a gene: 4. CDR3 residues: CASSRGQSNEKLFF. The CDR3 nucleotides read TGTGCCAGCAGCAGGGGACAGAGTAATGAAAAACTGTTTTTT.